The subject of this entry is one T cell receptor (beta chain). Its antigen is unknown. The data were taken from a study of shared clonotypes between healthy human individuals. Overall study findings and caveats: In contrast to clonotypes shared by all four donors, non-shared clonotypes had lower generation probabilities.

Using immunoSEQ multiplex PCR, the repertoire was profiled, and TCRdb retains in-frame clones only, with some absent. In the table there are some 2,500,000 clones, 85% to 95% of which are singletons. Those who donated were healthy HIV-negative adults, with no recent acute infections or vaccinations reported. Within Nashville, Tennessee resided all donors, each a Caucasian adult. The investigators split CD4+ cells into a CD45RA+ naive subset and a CD45RA-negative memory subset. The junction had 5 bases not matched to a gene; V was cut back by 6 bases and J by 2 bases. The CDR3 covers 13 residues. Germline CDR1 and CDR2: SQVTM and ANQGSEA.

The chain employs TRBV29-1 and TRBJ2-3; 7 bases are shared with TRBD2. The sequenced sample consisted of naive CD4+ T cells from PBMCs. Noted subset: CD45RA+ positively selected. This TCR was recovered from a man between 18 and 29 years old in good health. Some clones in this sample may be carry-over from other donors' samples. Here the CDR3 DNA reads TGCAGCGTGAAGCGGGACTACACAGATACGCAGTATTTT. As protein: CSVKRDYTDTQYF.